These 4 T cell receptor beta chains came from one sample sequenced in a study of blood T cells in healthy people across ages. Together with a sample-barcoded 5' primer, a J-beta primer mix was included in a second PCR lasting about 6 to 12 cycles. MiXCR, run by TCRdb on the 5' RACE reads, gives a single entry per CDR3 protein. Among about 1.4 million distinct CDR3 sequences listed, approximately 59% were seen once. Sequencing was done on a sample of blood. Receptors originate from a man aged 18 to 35 in good health.

The V call is TRBV25-1, the J call TRBJ1-2, with D maybe TRBD1 (6 bases). Germline CDR1 reads MGHDK; CDR2 reads SYGVNS. V was trimmed by 9 bases and J by 6 bases, leaving 11 bases between them. The CDR3 runs 11 residues. The CDR3 DNA follows: TGTGCCAGTTGGGCAGGGGATGGCTACACCTTC. This sequence encodes CASWAGDGYTF.

The genes are TRBV3-1 and TRBJ2-7; 9 nucleotides line up with TRBD1. The CDR3 spans 16 residues. The V and J ends lost 4 bases and 1 base, in that order; junction bases with no gene match: 8. Germline V gives CDR1 LGHDT, CDR2 YNNKEL (reference sequence). This CDR3 reads CASSPSSGTGSYEQYF. Written as DNA, the CDR3 is TGTGCCAGCAGCCCCAGTTCCGGGACAGGGTCCTACGAGCAGTACTTC.

This clonotype was detected a few times. The V and J genes are TRBV11-2 and TRBJ2-6; 11 bases match TRBD1. This CDR3 contains 17 residues. The V gene's germline CDR1 is SGHAT and CDR2 FQNNGV. The junction had 5 bases not matched to a gene; V was cut back by 4 bases and J by 3 bases. In DNA, the CDR3 is TGTGCCAGCAGCTCGTCGGACAGGGGGCGTGGGGCCAACGTCCTGACTTTC. Translated: CASSSSDRGRGANVLTF.

The chain combines TRBV6-5 with TRBJ1-2; D remains unclear. Germline values: CDR1 MNHEY, CDR2 SVGAGI. V was shortened by 2 bases and J by 2 bases, with 9 bases between the two germline ends. The CDR3 is 14 residues long. CDR3 nucleotide sequence: TGTGCCAGCAGTTACAGGGCAGTCAACTATGGCTACACCTTC. Amino acid sequence: CASSYRAVNYGYTF.